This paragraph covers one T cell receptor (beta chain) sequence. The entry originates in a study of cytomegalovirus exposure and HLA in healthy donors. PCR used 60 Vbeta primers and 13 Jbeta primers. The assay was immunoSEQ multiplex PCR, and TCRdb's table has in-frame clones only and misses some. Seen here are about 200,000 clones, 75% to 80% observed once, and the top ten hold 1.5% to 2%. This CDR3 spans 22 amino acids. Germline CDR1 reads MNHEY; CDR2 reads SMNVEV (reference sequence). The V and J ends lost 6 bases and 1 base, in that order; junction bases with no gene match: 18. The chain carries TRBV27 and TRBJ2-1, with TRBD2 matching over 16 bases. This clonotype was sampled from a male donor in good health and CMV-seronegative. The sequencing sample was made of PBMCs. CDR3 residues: CASRLGTSGGAMALNSYNEQFF. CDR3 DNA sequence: TGTGCCAGCAGGCTTGGGACTAGCGGGGGGGCGATGGCCTTGAATTCCTACAATGAGCAGTTCTTC.